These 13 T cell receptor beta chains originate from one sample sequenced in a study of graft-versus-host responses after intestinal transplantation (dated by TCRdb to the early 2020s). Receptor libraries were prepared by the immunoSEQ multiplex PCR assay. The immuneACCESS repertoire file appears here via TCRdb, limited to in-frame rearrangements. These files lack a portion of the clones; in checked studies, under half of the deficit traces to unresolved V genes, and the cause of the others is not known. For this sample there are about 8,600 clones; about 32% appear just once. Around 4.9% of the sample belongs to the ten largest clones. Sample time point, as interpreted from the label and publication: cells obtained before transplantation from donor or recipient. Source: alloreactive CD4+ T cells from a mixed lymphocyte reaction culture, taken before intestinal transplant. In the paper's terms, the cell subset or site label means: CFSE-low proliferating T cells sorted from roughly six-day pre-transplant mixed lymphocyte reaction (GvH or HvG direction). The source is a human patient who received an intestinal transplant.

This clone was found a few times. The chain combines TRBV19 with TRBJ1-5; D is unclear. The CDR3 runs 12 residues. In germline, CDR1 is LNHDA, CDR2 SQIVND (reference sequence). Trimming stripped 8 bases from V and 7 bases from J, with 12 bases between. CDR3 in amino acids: CASRTGRQPQHF. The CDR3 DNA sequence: TGTGCCAGTCGGACGGGAAGACAGCCCCAGCATTTT.

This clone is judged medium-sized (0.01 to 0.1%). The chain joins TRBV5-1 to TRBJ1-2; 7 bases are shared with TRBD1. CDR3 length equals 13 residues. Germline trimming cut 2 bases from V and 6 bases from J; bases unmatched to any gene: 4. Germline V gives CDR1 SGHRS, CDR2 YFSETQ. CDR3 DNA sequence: TGCGCCAGCAGCTTCCCACAGGGGAATGGCTACACCTTC. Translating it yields CASSFPQGNGYTF.

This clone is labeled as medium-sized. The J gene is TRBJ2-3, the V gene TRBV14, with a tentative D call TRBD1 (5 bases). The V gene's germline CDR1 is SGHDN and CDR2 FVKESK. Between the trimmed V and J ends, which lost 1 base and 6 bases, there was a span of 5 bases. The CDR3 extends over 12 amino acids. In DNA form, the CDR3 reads TGTGCCAGCAGCCAAGGGGGCGATACGCAGTATTTT. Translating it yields CASSQGGDTQYF.

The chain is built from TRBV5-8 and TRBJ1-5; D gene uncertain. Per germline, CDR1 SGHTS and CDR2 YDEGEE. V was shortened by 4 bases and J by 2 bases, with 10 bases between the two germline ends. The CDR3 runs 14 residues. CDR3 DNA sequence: TGTGCCAGCAGCCTTATTGTCGGCAATCAGCCCCAGCATTTT. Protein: CASSLIVGNQPQHF.

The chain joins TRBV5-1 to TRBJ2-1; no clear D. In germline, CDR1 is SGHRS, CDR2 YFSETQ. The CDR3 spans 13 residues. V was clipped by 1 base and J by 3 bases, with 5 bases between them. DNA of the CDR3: TGCGCCAGCAGCTTGAGAGACTACAATGAGCAGTTCTTC. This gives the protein CASSLRDYNEQFF.

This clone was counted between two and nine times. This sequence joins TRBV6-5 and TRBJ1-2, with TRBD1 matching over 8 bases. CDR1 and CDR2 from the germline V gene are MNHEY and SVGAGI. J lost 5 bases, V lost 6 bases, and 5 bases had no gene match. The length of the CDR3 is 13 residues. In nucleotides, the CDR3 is TGTGCCAGCAGGCCCACAGGGGGGTATGGCTACACCTTC. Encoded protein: CASRPTGGYGYTF.

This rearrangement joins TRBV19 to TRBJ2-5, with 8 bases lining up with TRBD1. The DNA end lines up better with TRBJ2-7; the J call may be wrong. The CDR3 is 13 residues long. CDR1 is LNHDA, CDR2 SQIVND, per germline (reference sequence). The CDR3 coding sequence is TGTGCCAGTAGTTTCCGGGACAGGTACGAGCAGTACTTC. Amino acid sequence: CASSFRDRYEQYF.

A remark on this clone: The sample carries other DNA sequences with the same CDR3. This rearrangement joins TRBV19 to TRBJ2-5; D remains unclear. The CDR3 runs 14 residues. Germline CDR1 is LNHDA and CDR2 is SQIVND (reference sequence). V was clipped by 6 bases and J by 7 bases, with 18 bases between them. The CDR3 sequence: CASSLSWATTTQYF. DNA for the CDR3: TGTGCCAGTAGCCTCAGCTGGGCCACCACGACCCAGTACTTC.

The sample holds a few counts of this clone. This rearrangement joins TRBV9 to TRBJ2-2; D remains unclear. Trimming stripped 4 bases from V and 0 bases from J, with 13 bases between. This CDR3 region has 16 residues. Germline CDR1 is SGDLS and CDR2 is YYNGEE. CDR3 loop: CASSPRTSTNTGELFF. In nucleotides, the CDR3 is TGTGCCAGCAGCCCCCGAACTTCAACGAACACCGGGGAGCTGTTTTTT. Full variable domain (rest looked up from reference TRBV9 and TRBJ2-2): DSGVTQTPKHLITATGQRVTLRCSPRSGDLSVYWYQQSLDQGLQFLIQYYNGEERAKGNILERFSAQQFPDLHSELNLSSLELGDSALYFCASSPRTSTNTGELFFGEGSRLTVL.

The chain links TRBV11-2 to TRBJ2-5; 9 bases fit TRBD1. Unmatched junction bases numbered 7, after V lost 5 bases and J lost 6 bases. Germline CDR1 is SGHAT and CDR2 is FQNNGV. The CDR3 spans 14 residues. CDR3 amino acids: CASSLTQGAQTQYF. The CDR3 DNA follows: TGTGCCAGCAGCCTAACACAGGGGGCACAGACCCAGTACTTC.

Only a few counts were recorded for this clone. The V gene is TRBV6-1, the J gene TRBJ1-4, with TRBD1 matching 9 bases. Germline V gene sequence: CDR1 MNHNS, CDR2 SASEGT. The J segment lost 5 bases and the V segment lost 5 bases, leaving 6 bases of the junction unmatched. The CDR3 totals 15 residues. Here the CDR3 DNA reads TGTGCCAGCAGTTCCACCGGGACAGGGAATGAAAAACTGTTTTTT. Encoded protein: CASSSTGTGNEKLFF.

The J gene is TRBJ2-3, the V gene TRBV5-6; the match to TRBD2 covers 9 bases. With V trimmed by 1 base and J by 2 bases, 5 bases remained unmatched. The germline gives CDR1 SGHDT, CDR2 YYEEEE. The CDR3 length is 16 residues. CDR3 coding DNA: TGTGCCAGCAGCTTGCTGGCGGGGGGGCACACAGATACGCAGTATTTT. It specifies CASSLLAGGHTDTQYF.

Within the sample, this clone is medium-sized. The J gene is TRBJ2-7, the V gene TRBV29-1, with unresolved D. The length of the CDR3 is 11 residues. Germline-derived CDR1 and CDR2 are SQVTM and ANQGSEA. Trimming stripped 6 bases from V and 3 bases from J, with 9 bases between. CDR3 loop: CSVSTYYEQYF. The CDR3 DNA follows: TGCAGCGTGTCGACATACTACGAGCAGTACTTC.